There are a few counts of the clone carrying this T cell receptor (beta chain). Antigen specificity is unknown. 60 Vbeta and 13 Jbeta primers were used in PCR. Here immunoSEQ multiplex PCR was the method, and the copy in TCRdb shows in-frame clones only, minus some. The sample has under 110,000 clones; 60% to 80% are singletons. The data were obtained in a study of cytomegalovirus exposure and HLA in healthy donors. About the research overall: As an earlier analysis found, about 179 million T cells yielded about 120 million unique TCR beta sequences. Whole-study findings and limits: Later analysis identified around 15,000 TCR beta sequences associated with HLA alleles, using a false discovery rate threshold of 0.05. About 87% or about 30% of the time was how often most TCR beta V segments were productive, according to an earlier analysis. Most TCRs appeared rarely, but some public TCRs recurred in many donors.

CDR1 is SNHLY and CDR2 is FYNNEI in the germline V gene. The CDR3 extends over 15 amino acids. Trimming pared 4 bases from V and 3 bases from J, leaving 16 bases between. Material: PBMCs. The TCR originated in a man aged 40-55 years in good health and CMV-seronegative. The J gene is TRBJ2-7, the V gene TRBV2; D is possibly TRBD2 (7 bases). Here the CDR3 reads CASSGGGRGSYEQYF. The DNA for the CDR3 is TGTGCCAGCAGTGGGGGGGGGCGTGGGAGCTACGAGCAGTACTTC.